This T cell receptor (beta chain) is from a study of blood T cell repertoires in COVID-19. About the study: COVID-19 samples, acute and convalescent, were from the United States, Italy and Spain. The cDNA or gDNA used as material had been derived from T cells, B-cell-depleted T cells, or PBMCs.

In the source study's methods: Amplification from reference gene primers served as the basis for estimated nucleated cell counts. Sequencing used immunoSEQ multiplex PCR; TCRdb keeps in-frame clones, though not all of them. V and J calls and clone size are copied from that table; D and trimming were computed from the DNA. The sample lists 70,000 to 90,000 clones, roughly 80% occurring once. Input material: peripheral blood. The TCR sequence derives from a woman of 80 years or more with acute or convalescent COVID-19.

The CDR3 nucleotides read TGTGCCAGCTCAGGCCTCCTCGTGGGGGGAGCTTTCTTT. Residues: CASSGLLVGGAFF. The chain carries TRBV18 and TRBJ1-1, with D possibly being TRBD1 (5 bases). V lost 5 bases, J lost 10 bases, and 17 bases lay in between. Germline CDR1 and CDR2: KGHSH and LQKENI. The CDR3 is 13 residues long.